Listed here is a single T cell receptor beta chain. The authors' processing: Estimates of nucleated cell counts were drawn from the amplification of reference gene primers. Repertoires were generated with immunoSEQ multiplex PCR, while TCRdb's copy carries only in-frame clones and drops some. D and trimming were read from the DNA, whereas the V and J calls and clone size are those reported in that table. The data contain roughly 100,000 clones, under 90% of them seen just once; the ten biggest clones take up over 35%. This entry belongs to a study of blood T cell repertoires in COVID-19. Germline V gene lookup returns CDR1 MNHEY and CDR2 SMNVEV (reference sequence). Losses at the gene ends were 6 bases for V and 0 bases for J; bases not matched to a gene: 3. The CDR3 has 14 residues.

This clonotype was obtained from a man older than 75 with acute or convalescent COVID-19. Sequencing was carried out using peripheral blood. J is TRBJ2-7 and V is TRBV27; 9 bases fit TRBD1. This CDR3 is CASRLQGASYEQYF. DNA of the CDR3: TGTGCCAGCAGACTACAGGGGGCCTCCTACGAGCAGTACTTC.